The clone carrying this T cell receptor (beta chain) was seen more than once but under ten times. Its specificity is not known. The data are from a study of post-analysis software for immune sequencing data. Findings of the study overall: Five or six TRBV segments (TRBV5-6, TRBV5-1 and TRBV20-1 among them) occurred more frequently in patients than in controls. With F measure, samples from one preparation batch clustered together strongly.

Built from TCR beta cDNA, the libraries had unique molecular identifiers in them. Via MiXCR, TCRdb re-called the PCR reads, giving one row per CDR3 protein. The sample contains hundreds of thousands of distinct CDR3 sequences, 30% to 45% of which appear only once. There are 16 residues in the CDR3. Germline CDR1 and CDR2: MGHDK and SYGVNS. The receptor was derived from a girl aged 2-10 years with multiple sclerosis. The rearrangement links TRBV25-1 to TRBJ2-5; D perhaps matches TRBD1 (6 bases). The J call may be incorrect, as the DNA end agrees better with TRBJ2-7. Sequenced: blood. The CDR3 DNA reads TGTGCCAGCCGCGGACAGACCAATCTCTATGGATACGAGCAGTACTTC. It encodes CASRGQTNLYGYEQYF.